This T cell receptor beta chain is from a study of blood T cells in healthy people across ages. With respect to this clonotype: No antigen is known for it.

Primers used in a second PCR of about 6 to 11 cycles were a sample-barcoded 5' primer and a J-beta primer mix. TCRdb called the 5' RACE reads again in MiXCR, with one record for every CDR3 protein. The sample consists of over 950,000 distinct CDR3 sequences, under 40% of them appearing once. Peripheral blood samples of around 9.8 milliliters were drawn from each donor. Each sample used at least 6 million PBMCs. Study-wide results and limits: Researchers deemed the diversity estimates from one million T cells underestimates.

The ends were cut back, 4 bases at V and 0 bases at J, with 17 bases in the middle. The CDR3 has 17 residues. The germline V gene encodes CDR1 MNHNY and CDR2 SVGAGI (reference sequence). Sample: blood. The J gene is TRBJ2-3, the V gene TRBV6-6; D tentatively reads TRBD1 or TRBD2 (5 bases each). The TCR comes from a man between 18 and 29 years old in good health. The CDR3 sequence is CASSSDNGAASTDTQYF. CDR3 DNA: TGTGCCAGCAGTTCGGACAACGGGGCCGCTAGCACAGATACGCAGTATTTT.